Reported below is one T cell receptor (beta chain). Its antigen is not yet known. Nothing much larger sits one base from this clone, and base qualities are not available. The cohort comprised more than 550 healthy bone marrow donors. At the time of sampling, all cohort members were nominally healthy, though unrecorded immune exposures were likely present. The donor tested CMV seronegative and was one of the 352 seronegative cohort members. A peripheral blood sample was collected from each donor, and TCR beta sequencing was performed on peripheral blood mononuclear cells. The Qiagen DNeasy Blood Extraction Kit was used to extract genomic DNA from the blood cell samples. Libraries were prepared through the immunoSEQ multiplex PCR assay. A mixture of 60 forward primers for TCR Vbeta segments and 13 reverse primers for TCR Jbeta segments was used in the multiplex PCR. A multiplex PCR assay on genomic DNA amplified the CDR3 region of rearranged TCR beta genes. On the Illumina HiSeq System, the amplified TCR beta libraries were sequenced as 87-base-pair reads. Per the authors' processing: A later analysis tallied around 82 million unique TCR beta chains across the 666 repertoires, and some 10 million of those chains were shared by two or more donors. Raw reads were error-corrected and collapsed into unique sequences by a nearest-neighbor algorithm in which closely related sequences were merged to remove PCR and sequencing errors. Alignment of CDR3 sequences to IMGT reference sequences was used to assign V, D and J gene segments. For a sequence to be retained, a match of at least six nucleotides was required to both a V gene segment and a J gene segment. A rearrangement counted as productive if the CDR3 had no stop codons and remained in frame with V and J, and every other rearrangement counted as non-productive. CDR3 was defined by IMGT convention, running from the second conserved V-encoded cysteine to the conserved J-encoded phenylalanine. Sequences without an unambiguous match to a single V gene segment were excluded from the earlier analysis of over 500 of the donors. In an earlier analysis of approximately 590 of the donors, V segments were called functional above 56.7% productive rearrangements and were called segregating when the between-donor standard deviation exceeded 5%. To diagnose cytomegalovirus status from the catalog of TCR beta chain sequences, a statistical classification framework was built. V and J gene assignment, in a later analysis, came from comparing TCR nucleotide sequences with IMGT/GENE-DB human TR gene sequences. Using the TCRdist pipeline, a later analysis assigned CDR3 sequences along with most-parsimonious VDJ recombination scenarios. A later analysis defined each TCR beta chain by its CDR3 amino acid sequence plus V-gene family, and excluded reads lacking a unique V-gene family. As a way to deal with suspected cross-contamination and a sequencing artifact, a later analysis dropped nearly 600 nucleotide sequences that were highly shared and had low generation probability. A later analysis calculated a clonal expansion index for each public chain from normalized within-repertoire ranks of inferred template counts. In a later analysis, generation probabilities were computed using a VDJ recombination model fitted to out-of-frame rearrangements, and the results were checked against IGoR. In a later analysis, TCR-TCR, TCR-HLA and TCR-CMV co-occurrence was scored with hypergeometric tests, and a repertoire-size bias correction was applied to TCR pairs. In a later analysis, false discovery rates were estimated by permuting HLA or CMV assignments 20 times. In a later analysis, co-occurring TCRs were grouped using DBSCAN, with TCRdist sequence similarity added in when clustering inside HLA-allele-positive subsets. Co-occurrence clustering excluded repertoires with fewer than 30,000 or more than 120,000 public chains, plus five with anomalous nucleotide sharing. Not all clones reach the TCRdb copy of this immuneACCESS table, which keeps in-frame sequences only. Checked studies attribute under half of the gap to unresolved V genes and leave the rest unexplained. The D gene and trimming were derived from the DNA, and the V and J assignments and clone size from that table. The sample table contains 95,000 to 150,000 clones; only one count was recorded for over 60% of them. The biggest ten clones account for 1.5% of the sample.

The entry originates in a study of cytomegalovirus exposure and HLA in healthy donors (dated by TCRdb to 2016 to 2017). The study in broad terms: An earlier analysis of several hundred of the donors reported about 250 Gb of sequence data and 117 million unique TCR beta sequences from 190 million or so T cells. The later analysis used no new phenotypic data to find candidate immune exposures, relying instead on TCR beta sequences and their occurrence across donors. A later genetic analysis used genome-wide SNP genotypes for 398 of the 666 donors, treating that subset as a discovery cohort. The study aimed to test whether cataloging public T cell receptors could reveal signatures of past pathogen exposure. Roughly five DR-DQ haplotypes were handled as single units for association and clustering because linkage in the cohort was strong. Of the roughly 400 genotyped donors, 81% fell in the genetic ancestry cluster associated with self-reported Caucasian donors. A later analysis re-analyzed previously published TCR beta repertoires from 550 to 700 donors and added high-resolution HLA genotyping to study TCR occurrence patterns. An early release that covered approximately 600 HLA-typed donors contained 250 to 350 gigabases of sequencing data and tens of millions of unique TCR sequences. In addition to the first cohort of about 650 subjects, a separate validation cohort of some 120 different subjects was used. Class I and class II HLA loci were covered by the typing at four-digit resolution. Alongside the repertoire data, information on donor age, sex, ethnicity and CMV serostatus was compiled. Typing coverage differed by locus: A, B, C, DRB1 and DQB1 were typed in about 629-640 donors, DQA1 in 500 to 550, DPA1 in 600 to 610, and DPB1 in roughly 450. The T cell repertoires of around 670 subjects were profiled by immunosequencing and related to cytomegalovirus serostatus. An earlier analysis of 587 of the donors used high-throughput TCR beta sequencing to judge whether each TCR beta V gene segment behaved as functional or pseudogenic. Every discovery cohort repertoire had been produced on one sequencing platform. On average, roughly 240,000 unique TCR beta nucleotide sequences were sequenced per donor among 350 to 400 genotyped donors of the cohort, with 15% to 20% of those sequences being non-productive. High-throughput TCR immunosequencing, statistical association of individual TCRs with disease status, and machine learning were combined to predict cytomegalovirus infection status.

Between the V and J ends, shortened by 8 bases and 0 bases respectively, the junction contains 11 bases. The CDR3 numbers 14 residues from cysteine through phenylalanine. This entry keeps only the CDR3 DNA: 42 bases, framed from base 1. CDR1 and CDR2 (MRHNA, SNTAGT) derive from the germline V gene. The investigation overall reported the following: In an earlier analysis of about 550 of the donors, most TCR beta V segments were observed in productive rearrangements about 87% or about 30% of the time, broadly matching IMGT annotations. When HLA alleles, especially DR and DQ, strongly co-occurred, TCR associations were difficult to assign to individual alleles. The presence/absence analyses assumed that sequencing depth was roughly uniform across donors, and that assumption may not be true. Correlated functional status among segregating V segments might be attributable to linkage disequilibrium, but an unknown experimental factor could not be ruled out. Specific HLA alleles were associated with 18,000 or so TCR beta sequences at a false discovery rate of 0.05 in a later analysis. It was suggested by the authors that the approach could potentially be generalized to other disease states and immunological phenotypes. In vitro tests confirmed that a few of the cytomegalovirus-associated TCR beta chains recognize cytomegalovirus antigens. Compared with the roughly 700-donor mean, donors in an Asian-associated ancestry cluster had fewer N-insertions in productive TCRs, according to a later genetic analysis. The earlier analysis of a few hundred of the donors excluded seventeen rarely observed V segments, including chromosome 9 orphons, because counts were too low. In a later analysis, HLA-associated TCR beta chains were found to be more clonally expanded and to have lower generation probabilities than equally common non-associated chains. A further reported finding was that TCR beta sequences accurately predicted the HLA-A and HLA-B alleles for most subjects in the first cohort. A total of fewer than 200 TCR beta chains were listed by the study as associated with cytomegalovirus. Cytomegalovirus status was reported to be diagnosed by the classifier with high specificity and sensitivity in both the original and validation cohorts. Across donors, most TCR sequences were observed very rarely, whereas some public TCRs were present in many individuals. V-gene and J-gene trimming of TCR beta chains was associated with a missense DCLRE1C variant in a later genetic analysis, and the association was replicated in an independent cohort. The only immune exposure information available for the cohort was CMV serostatus. The sequencing pipeline was judged likely to have produced a cluster of highly shared sequence variants as a technical artifact. Because HLA typing was unavailable for some donors at each locus, only the typed subset was used in association tests. According to a later analysis, TCR association rates differed among HLA loci, with DRB1 alleles showing the most associated TCRs and HLA-C alleles showing the fewest. In this cohort, only TCR beta chains were sequenced, and detectable features were limited by the absence of alpha or paired-chain data. The 87-base-pair reads could not distinguish some IMGT-functional V segments, including TRBV6-2 and TRBV6-3, so those segments were excluded. Several of the top co-occurrence clusters appeared to be linked to parvovirus B19, influenza, CMV and Epstein-Barr virus, according to a later analysis. Most CMV-associated TCR beta chains appeared to be HLA-restricted in a later analysis, and the HLA associations seemed to be driven largely by CMV exposure.

The chain is made from TRBV6-4 and TRBJ2-1, and perhaps TRBD2 as D gene, on 6 matching bases. The sample consisted of PBMCs. This clonotype was obtained from a man younger than 35 in good health and CMV-seronegative. This receptor carries the CDR3 CASRREDSYNEQFF. DNA sequence: TGTGCCAGCCGGAGGGAGGACTCCTACAATGAGCAGTTCTTC.